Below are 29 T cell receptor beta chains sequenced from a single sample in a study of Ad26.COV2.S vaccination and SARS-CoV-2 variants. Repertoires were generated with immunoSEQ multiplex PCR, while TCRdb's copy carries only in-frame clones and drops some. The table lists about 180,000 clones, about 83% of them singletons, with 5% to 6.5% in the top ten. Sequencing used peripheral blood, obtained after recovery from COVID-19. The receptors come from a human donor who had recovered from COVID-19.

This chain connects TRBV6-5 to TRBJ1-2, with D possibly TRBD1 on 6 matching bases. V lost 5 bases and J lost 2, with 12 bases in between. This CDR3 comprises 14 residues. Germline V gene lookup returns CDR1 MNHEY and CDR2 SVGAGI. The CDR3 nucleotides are TGTGCCAGCAGTACTGGGACACAGAACTATGGCTACACCTTC. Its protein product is CASSTGTQNYGYTF.

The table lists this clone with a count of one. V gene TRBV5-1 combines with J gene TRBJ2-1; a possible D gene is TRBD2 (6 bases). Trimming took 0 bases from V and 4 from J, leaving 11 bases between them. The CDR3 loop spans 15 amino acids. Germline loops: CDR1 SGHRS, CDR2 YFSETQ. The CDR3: CASSLEGLLYNEQFF. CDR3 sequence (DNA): TGCGCCAGCAGCTTGGAAGGACTATTGTACAATGAGCAGTTCTTC.

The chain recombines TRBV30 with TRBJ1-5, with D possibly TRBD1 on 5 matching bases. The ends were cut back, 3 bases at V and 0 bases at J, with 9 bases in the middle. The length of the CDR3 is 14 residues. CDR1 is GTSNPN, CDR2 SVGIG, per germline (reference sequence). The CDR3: CAWSKGHSNQPQHF. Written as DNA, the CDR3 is TGTGCCTGGAGCAAAGGACATAGCAATCAGCCCCAGCATTTT. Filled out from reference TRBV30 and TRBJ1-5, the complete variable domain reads SQTIHQWPATLVQPVGSPLSLECTVEGTSNPNLYWYRQAAGRGLQLLFYSVGIGQISSEVPQNLSASRPQDRQFILSSKKLLLSDSGFYLCAWSKGHSNQPQHFGDGTRLSIL.

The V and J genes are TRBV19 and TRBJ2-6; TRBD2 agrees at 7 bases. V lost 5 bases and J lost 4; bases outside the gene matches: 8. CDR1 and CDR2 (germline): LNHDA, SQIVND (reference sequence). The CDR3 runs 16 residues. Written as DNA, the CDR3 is TGTGCCAGTAGTTCCCTCCGGGGGGAGGGGGCCAACGTCCTGACTTTC. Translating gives CASSSLRGEGANVLTF. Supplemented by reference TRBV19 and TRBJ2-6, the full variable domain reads DGGITQSPKYLFRKEGQNVTLSCEQNLNHDAMYWYRQDPGQGLRLIYYSQIVNDFQKGDIAEGYSVSREKKESFPLTVTSAQKNPTAFYLCASSSLRGEGANVLTFGAGSRLTVL.

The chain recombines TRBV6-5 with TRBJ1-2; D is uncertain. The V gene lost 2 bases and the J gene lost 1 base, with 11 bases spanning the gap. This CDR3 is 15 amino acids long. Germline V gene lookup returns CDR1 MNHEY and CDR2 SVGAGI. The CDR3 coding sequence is TGTGCCAGCAGTTACCTTAGGGCGGTTAACTATGGCTACACCTTC. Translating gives CASSYLRAVNYGYTF.

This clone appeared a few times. The CDR3 DNA is TGTGCCAGCAGTGCTGGACGGATCCGCTACACCTTC. Its protein is CASSAGRIRYTF. The chain combines TRBV12-3 or TRBV12-4 with TRBJ1-2; no reliable D call. The CDR3 has 12 amino acids. Trimming shortened V by 5 bases and J by 9 bases, and 13 bases separated the two germline ends.

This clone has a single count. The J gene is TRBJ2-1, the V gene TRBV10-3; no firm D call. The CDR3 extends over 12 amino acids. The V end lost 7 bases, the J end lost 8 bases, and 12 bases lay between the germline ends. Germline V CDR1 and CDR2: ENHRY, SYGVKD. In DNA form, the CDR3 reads TGTGCCATCACTGGGTTTGGGGATGAGCAGTTCTTC. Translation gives CAITGFGDEQFF.

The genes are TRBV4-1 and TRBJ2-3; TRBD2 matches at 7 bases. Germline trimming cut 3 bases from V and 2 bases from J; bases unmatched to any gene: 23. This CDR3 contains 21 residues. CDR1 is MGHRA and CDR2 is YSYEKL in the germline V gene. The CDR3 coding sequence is TGCGCCAGCAGCCAGTCTCCTATAGCGGGCTTAGAAGCGGGCTTCACAGATACGCAGTATTTT. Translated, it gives CASSQSPIAGLEAGFTDTQYF.

For the CDR3, the DNA is TGTGCCAGCAGCCCGGCAGGGATTGCTGAAGCTTTCTTT. This encodes CASSPAGIAEAFF. The chain links TRBV5-4 to TRBJ1-1, with a possible D match to TRBD1 (5 bases). Trimming removed 4 bases at V and 6 bases at J, with 13 bases between. This CDR3 comprises 13 residues. In germline, CDR1 is SGHNT, CDR2 YYREEE (reference sequence).

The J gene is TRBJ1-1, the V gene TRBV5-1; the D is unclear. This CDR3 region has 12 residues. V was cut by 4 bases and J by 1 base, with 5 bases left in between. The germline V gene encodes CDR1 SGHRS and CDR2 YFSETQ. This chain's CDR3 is CASSEENTEAFF. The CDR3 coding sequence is TGCGCCAGCAGCGAAGAGAACACTGAAGCTTTCTTT.

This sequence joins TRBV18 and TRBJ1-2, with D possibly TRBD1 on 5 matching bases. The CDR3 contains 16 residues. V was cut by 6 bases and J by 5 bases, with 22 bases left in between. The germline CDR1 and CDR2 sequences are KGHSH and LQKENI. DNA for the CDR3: TGTGCCAGCTCTGTAAGGGGCGATGCGTACCGTTATGGCTACACCTTC. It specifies CASSVRGDAYRYGYTF.

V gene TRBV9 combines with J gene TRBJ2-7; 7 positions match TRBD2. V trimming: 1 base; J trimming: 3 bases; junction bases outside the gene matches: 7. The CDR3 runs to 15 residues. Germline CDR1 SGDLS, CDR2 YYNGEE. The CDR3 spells CASSVTPTSDYEQYF. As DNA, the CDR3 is TGTGCCAGCAGCGTAACCCCCACTAGCGACTACGAGCAGTACTTC.

Written as DNA, the CDR3 is TGTGCCAGCAGTGACCTCGGGGCAGGGATGGCCGATAGCAATCAGCCCCAGCATTTT. The encoded protein is CASSDLGAGMADSNQPQHF. The chain uses TRBV6-4 and TRBJ1-5, with a tentative D call TRBD1 (5 bases). The germline V gene has CDR1 MRHNA and CDR2 SNTAGT. This CDR3 region has 19 residues. Trimming took 2 bases from V and 0 from J, leaving 20 bases between them.

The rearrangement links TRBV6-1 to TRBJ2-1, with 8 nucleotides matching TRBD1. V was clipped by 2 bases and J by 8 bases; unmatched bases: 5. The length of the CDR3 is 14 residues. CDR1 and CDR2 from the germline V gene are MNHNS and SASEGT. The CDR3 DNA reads TGTGCCAGCAGTGAACCCCAGGGGGCCCATGAGCAGTTCTTC. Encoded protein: CASSEPQGAHEQFF.

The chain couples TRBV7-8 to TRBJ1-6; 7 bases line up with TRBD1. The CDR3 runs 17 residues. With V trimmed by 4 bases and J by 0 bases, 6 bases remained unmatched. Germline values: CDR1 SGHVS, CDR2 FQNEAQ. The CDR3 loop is CASSSLQGSSYNSPLHF. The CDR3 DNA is TGTGCCAGCAGCTCCCTACAGGGGAGCTCCTATAATTCACCCCTCCACTTT.

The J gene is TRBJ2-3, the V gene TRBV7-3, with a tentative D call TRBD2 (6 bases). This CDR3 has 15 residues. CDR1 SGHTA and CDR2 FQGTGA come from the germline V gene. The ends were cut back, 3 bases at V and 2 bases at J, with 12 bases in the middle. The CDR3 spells CASSFGSKNTDTQYF. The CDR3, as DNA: TGTGCCAGCAGCTTCGGGAGCAAGAACACAGATACGCAGTATTTT.

CDR3 in amino acids: CASSYRQGGPKLFF. CDR3 nucleotides: TGTGCCAGCAGTTACCGACAGGGTGGTCCGAAACTGTTTTTT. This chain links TRBV6-5 with TRBJ1-4; TRBD1 aligns across 7 bases. The CDR3 length is 14 residues. Germline V lookup: CDR1 MNHEY, CDR2 SVGAGI. J lost 11 bases, V lost 2 bases, and 8 bases had no gene match.

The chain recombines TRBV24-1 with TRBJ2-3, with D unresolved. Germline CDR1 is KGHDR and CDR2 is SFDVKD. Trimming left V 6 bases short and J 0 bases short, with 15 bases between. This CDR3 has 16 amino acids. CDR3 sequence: CATSKSSGGSTDTQYF. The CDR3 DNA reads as TGTGCCACCAGTAAATCCTCCGGCGGAAGCACAGATACGCAGTATTTT.

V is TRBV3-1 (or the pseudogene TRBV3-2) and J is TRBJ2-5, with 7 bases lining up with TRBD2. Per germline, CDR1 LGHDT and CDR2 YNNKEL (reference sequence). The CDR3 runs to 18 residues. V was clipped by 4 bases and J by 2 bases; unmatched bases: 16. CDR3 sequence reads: CASSPPWGGGWTQETQYF. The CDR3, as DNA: TGTGCCAGCAGCCCTCCCTGGGGCGGGGGTTGGACGCAAGAGACCCAGTACTTC.

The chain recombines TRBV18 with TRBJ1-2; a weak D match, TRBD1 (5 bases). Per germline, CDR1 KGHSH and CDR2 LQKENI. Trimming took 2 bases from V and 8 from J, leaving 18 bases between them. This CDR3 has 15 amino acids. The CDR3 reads CASSPGDPGLKGYTF. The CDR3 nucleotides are TGTGCCAGCTCACCAGGTGACCCGGGACTAAAGGGCTACACCTTC.

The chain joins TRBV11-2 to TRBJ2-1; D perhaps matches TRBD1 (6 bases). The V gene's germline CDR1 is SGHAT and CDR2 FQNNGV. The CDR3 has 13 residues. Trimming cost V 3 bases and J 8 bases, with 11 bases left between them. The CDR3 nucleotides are TGTGCCAGCAGCTTTCTCGAGGGGGATGAGCAGTTCTTC. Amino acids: CASSFLEGDEQFF.

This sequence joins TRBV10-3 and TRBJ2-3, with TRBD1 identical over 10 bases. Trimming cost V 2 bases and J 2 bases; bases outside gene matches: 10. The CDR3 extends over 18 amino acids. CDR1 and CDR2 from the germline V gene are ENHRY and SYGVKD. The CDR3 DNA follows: TGTGCCATCAGTGAGCCTTTAGGACAGGGGGAGAACACAGATACGCAGTATTTT. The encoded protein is CAISEPLGQGENTDTQYF.

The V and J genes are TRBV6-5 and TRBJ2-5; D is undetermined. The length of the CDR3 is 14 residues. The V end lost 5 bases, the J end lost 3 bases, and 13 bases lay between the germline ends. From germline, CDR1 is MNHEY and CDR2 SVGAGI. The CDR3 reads CASSMTYSKETQYF. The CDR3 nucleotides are TGTGCCAGCAGTATGACGTATTCTAAAGAGACCCAGTACTTC.

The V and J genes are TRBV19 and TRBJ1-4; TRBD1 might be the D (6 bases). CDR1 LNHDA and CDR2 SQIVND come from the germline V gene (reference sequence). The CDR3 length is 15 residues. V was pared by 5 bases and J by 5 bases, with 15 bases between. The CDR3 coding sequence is TGTGCCAGTAGTCTACAACAGGGAAACAATGAAAAACTGTTTTTT. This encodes CASSLQQGNNEKLFF.

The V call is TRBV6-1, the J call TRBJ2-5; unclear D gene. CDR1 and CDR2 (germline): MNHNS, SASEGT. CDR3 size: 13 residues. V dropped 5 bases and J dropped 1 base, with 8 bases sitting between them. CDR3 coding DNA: TGTGCCAGCAGTCCTCCCCGCCAAGAGACCCAGTACTTC. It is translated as CASSPPRQETQYF.

The CDR3 sequence is CASSPVLTSGFTYEQYF. As DNA, the CDR3 is TGTGCCAGCAGCCCCGTCCTGACTAGCGGGTTTACCTACGAGCAGTACTTC. The V and J genes are TRBV5-6 and TRBJ2-7, with TRBD2 identical over 10 bases. The V gene's germline CDR1 is SGHDT and CDR2 YYEEEE. V was pared by 4 bases and J by 2 bases, with 12 bases of the junction left unmatched. CDR3 length: 17 amino acids.

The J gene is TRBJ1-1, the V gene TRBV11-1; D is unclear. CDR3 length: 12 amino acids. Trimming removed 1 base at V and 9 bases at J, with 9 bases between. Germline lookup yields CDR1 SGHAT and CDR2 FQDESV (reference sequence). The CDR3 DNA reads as TGTGCCAGCAGCTTAGGAGTTACCAAAGCTTTCTTT. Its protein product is CASSLGVTKAFF.

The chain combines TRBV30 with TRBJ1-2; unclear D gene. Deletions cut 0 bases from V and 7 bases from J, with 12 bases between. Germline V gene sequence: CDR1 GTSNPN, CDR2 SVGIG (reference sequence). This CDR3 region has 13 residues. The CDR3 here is CAWSVGGRSGYTF. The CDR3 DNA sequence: TGTGCCTGGAGTGTAGGCGGCAGATCTGGCTACACCTTC.

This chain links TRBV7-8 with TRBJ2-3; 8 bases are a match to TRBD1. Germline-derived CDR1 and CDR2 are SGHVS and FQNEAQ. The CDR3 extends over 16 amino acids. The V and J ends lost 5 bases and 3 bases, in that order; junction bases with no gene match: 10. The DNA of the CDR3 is TGTGCCAGCAGCCTTGCGACAGGGGAGGCGACAGATACGCAGTATTTT. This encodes CASSLATGEATDTQYF.